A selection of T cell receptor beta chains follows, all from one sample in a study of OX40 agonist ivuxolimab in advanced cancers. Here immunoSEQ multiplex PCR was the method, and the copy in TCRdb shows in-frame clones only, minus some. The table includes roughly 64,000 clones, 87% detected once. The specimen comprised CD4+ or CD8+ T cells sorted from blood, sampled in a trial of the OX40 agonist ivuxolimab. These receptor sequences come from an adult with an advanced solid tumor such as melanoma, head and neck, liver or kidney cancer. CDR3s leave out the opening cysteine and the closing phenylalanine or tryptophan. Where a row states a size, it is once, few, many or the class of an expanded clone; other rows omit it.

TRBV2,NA,ASSFDRAGL
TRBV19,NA,ASSRDTDSNQPQH
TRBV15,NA,ATSRGGLEKLF
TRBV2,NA,ASSLGPEAF
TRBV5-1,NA,ASNRGGGTANEKLF
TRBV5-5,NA,ASSPGLGVETQY
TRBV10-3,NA,AISEQGALQPQH
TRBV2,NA,ASSPGTSGRYEQY
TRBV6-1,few,ASRAGKGLSGYT
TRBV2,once,ASSERTRGQPQH
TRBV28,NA,ASGQMNTEAF
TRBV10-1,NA,ASSEWVNTEAF
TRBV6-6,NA,ASKRRGNTEAF
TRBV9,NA,ASSQGQVSPLH
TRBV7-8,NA,ASSSSGGAFSEQF
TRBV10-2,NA,ASSERVGGTDTQY
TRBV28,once,ASRPLLRGGDQPQH
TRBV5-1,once,ASSSGYYGYT
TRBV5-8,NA,ASSRGGQAYNEQF
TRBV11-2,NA,ASSPRQGLGEQY
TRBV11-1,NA,ASSTGTGLYEQY
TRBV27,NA,ASRGEGLRPGANVLT
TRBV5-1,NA,ASSYSGLYQETQY
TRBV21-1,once,ASSKGGAEPGQLYEQY
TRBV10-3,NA,AISSGWSYT
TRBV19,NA,ASSISRVPGELF
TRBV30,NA,AWSVPGQGTDTQY